A single sample is the source of the 18 T cell receptor beta chains below, sequenced in a study of blood T cell repertoires in COVID-19. Sequencing used immunoSEQ multiplex PCR; TCRdb keeps in-frame clones, though not all of them. Among 120,000 or so clones listed, 85% to 90% were seen once. Sequences were obtained from peripheral blood. These receptors were obtained from a woman aged 70 to 79 with acute or convalescent COVID-19.

The chain recombines TRBV5-6 with TRBJ1-1; the match to TRBD1 covers 9 bases. The CDR3 sequence is 14 residues long. The V gene's germline CDR1 is SGHDT and CDR2 YYEEEE. After removal of 0 bases from V and 11 bases from J, the junction contained 8 bases not matched to a gene. This CDR3 reads CASSLVSGTGWAFF. Here the CDR3 DNA reads TGTGCCAGCAGCTTGGTATCGGGGACAGGGTGGGCTTTCTTT. Drawing the rest from reference TRBV5-6 and TRBJ1-1, the complete variable domain is DAGVTQSPTHLIKTRGQQVTLRCSPKSGHDTVSWYQQALGQGPQFIFQYYEEEERQRGNFPDRFSGHQFPNYSSELNVNALLLGDSALYLCASSLVSGTGWAFFGQGTRLTVV.

CDR3 amino acids: CASSPIGAGDANNQPQHF. The CDR3 DNA is TGTGCCAGCAGCCCCATCGGGGCGGGGGATGCTAACAATCAGCCCCAGCATTTT. The chain links TRBV5-6 to TRBJ1-5; D might be TRBD1 (5 bases). In germline, CDR1 is SGHDT, CDR2 YYEEEE. The CDR3 sequence is 18 residues long. Deletions cut 4 bases from V and 3 bases from J, with 23 bases between.

A few counts support this clone. V gene TRBV11-2 combines with J gene TRBJ1-2; 7 bases line up with TRBD1. Germline CDR1 reads SGHAT; CDR2 reads FQNNGV. The length of the CDR3 is 17 residues. V shed 4 bases, J shed 2 bases, and the junction held 13 bases outside the gene matches. DNA of the CDR3: TGTGCCAGCAGCTCCCTTGCGCCCAGACAGGGCAACTATGGCTACACCTTC. Residues: CASSSLAPRQGNYGYTF.

This chain connects TRBV5-1 to TRBJ2-5; D might be TRBD1 (5 bases). With 3 bases removed from V and 2 bases from J, the gap between germline ends came to 14 bases. Looked up from germline, CDR1 is SGHRS and CDR2 is YFSETQ. CDR3 size: 15 residues. The chain's CDR3 is CASSWGRDTQETQYF. The CDR3 region has the DNA TGCGCCAGCAGCTGGGGCAGGGATACTCAAGAGACCCAGTACTTC.

J is TRBJ1-5 and V is TRBV3-1 (or the pseudogene TRBV3-2), with 9 bases lining up with TRBD1. The CDR3 has 14 residues. CDR1 and CDR2 from the germline V gene are LGHDT and YNNKEL (reference sequence). Germline trimming cut 5 bases from V and 6 bases from J; bases unmatched to any gene: 5. In DNA, the CDR3 is TGTGCCAGCAGCTCGGACAGGGGAGGTCAGCCCCAGCATTTT. It translates to CASSSDRGGQPQHF.

CDR3 residues: CASSKRDRKKPPTSGDTDTQYF. The CDR3 DNA is TGTGCCAGCAGCAAAAGAGACCGAAAGAAACCACCGACTAGCGGGGACACAGATACGCAGTATTTT. V gene TRBV21-1 combines with J gene TRBJ2-3; the D call in the table, TRBD2, was not verified against the DNA. TRBV21-1 is marked as a pseudogene. This CDR3 contains 22 residues.

V gene TRBV2 combines with J gene TRBJ2-1; D possibly corresponds to TRBD2 (6 bases). The CDR3 spans 15 residues. V gave up 4 bases and J gave up 7 bases, with 17 bases separating them. The germline V gene encodes CDR1 SNHLY and CDR2 FYNNEI. CDR3 bases: TGTGCCAGCAGTGTACGACGGGGGAAGGGTAATGAGCAGTTCTTC. Amino acids: CASSVRRGKGNEQFF.

V is TRBV6-5 and J is TRBJ1-6; D is possibly TRBD1 (6 bases). The CDR3 has 16 residues. Per germline, CDR1 MNHEY and CDR2 SVGAGI. With 0 bases removed from V and 6 bases from J, the gap between germline ends came to 12 bases. CDR3 coding DNA: TGTGCCAGCAGTTACTCGGCAGGGGAGCTTAATTCACCCCTCCACTTT. This encodes CASSYSAGELNSPLHF.

The rearrangement uses TRBV7-5 and TRBJ2-2; the table's TRBD1 call for D was not verified on the DNA. TRBV7-5 is termed a pseudogene. CDR3 size: 17 residues. The CDR3, as DNA: TGTGTCAGAAGCTTAACAGGGGGGACGTTGTGCGCCGGGGAGCTGTTTTTT. It specifies CVRSLTGGTLCAGELFF.

This clone was recorded once. The chain combines TRBV28 with TRBJ2-1; 9 positions match TRBD2. V lost 4 bases to trimming and J lost 5 bases; unmatched junction nucleotides: 12. CDR1 is MDHEN, CDR2 SYDVKM, per germline. This CDR3 has 17 amino acids. The CDR3 nucleotides are TGTGCCAGCAGTTCGCCAAGCGGGGGGACCCTAAACAATGAGCAGTTCTTC. This translates into CASSSPSGGTLNNEQFF.

The chain uses TRBV9 and TRBJ2-7; D call uncertain. This CDR3 comprises 14 residues. Trimming took off 0 bases at V and 2 bases at J, with 9 bases between the two ends. CDR1 and CDR2 (germline): SGDLS, YYNGEE. This chain's CDR3 is CASSVGGSAYEQYF. CDR3 in DNA: TGTGCCAGCAGCGTAGGAGGAAGCGCCTACGAGCAGTACTTC.

V gene TRBV10-3 combines with J gene TRBJ1-2; TRBD1 matches at 7 bases. Germline assignment: CDR1 ENHRY and CDR2 SYGVKD. V lost 4 bases and J lost 7; bases outside the gene matches: 6. The CDR3 runs to 13 residues. Written as DNA, the CDR3 is TGTGCCATCAGTGCTGACAGGGTGGGTGGCTACACCTTC. This encodes CAISADRVGGYTF.

The chain has TRBV10-2 and TRBJ1-6, with D possibly being TRBD1 (6 bases). This CDR3 region has 15 residues. CDR1 and CDR2 from the germline V gene are WSHSY and SAAADI. V gave up 6 bases and J gave up 4 bases, with 13 bases separating them. The CDR3: CASSPGQFYNSPLHF. The CDR3, as DNA: TGCGCCAGCAGCCCTGGACAGTTTTATAATTCACCCCTCCACTTT.

The CDR3 region is CSAPRQNGYTF. The DNA of the CDR3 is TGCAGTGCTCCAAGACAGAATGGCTACACCTTC. This chain connects TRBV20-1 to TRBJ1-2; tentative D call: TRBD1 (5 bases). Trimming left V 5 bases short and J 6 bases short, with 10 bases between. The CDR3 spans 11 residues. In germline, CDR1 is DFQATT, CDR2 SNEGSKA (reference sequence).

This clone is a singleton in its sample. The chain uses TRBV5-1 and TRBJ1-2, with 8 bases lining up with TRBD1. J was trimmed by 5 bases and V by 0 bases; bases with no gene match: 6. Germline V gene data show CDR1 as SGHRS and CDR2 as YFSETQ. The CDR3 loop spans 15 amino acids. The CDR3 coding sequence is TGCGCCAGCAGCTTGGGGGCAGGGGGCATGTATGGCTACACCTTC. Its translation: CASSLGAGGMYGYTF.

The V call is TRBV6-5, the J call TRBJ1-2, with 7 bases fitting TRBD1. V was pared by 6 bases and J by 1 base, with 2 bases of the junction left unmatched. This CDR3 has 13 amino acids. CDR1 is MNHEY and CDR2 is SVGAGI in the germline V gene. The CDR3 sequence is CASRRDSNYGYTF. The CDR3 DNA is TGTGCCAGCAGGCGGGACAGTAACTATGGCTACACCTTC.

The V gene is TRBV7-9, the J gene TRBJ2-7; unclear D gene. This CDR3 region has 12 residues. Germline CDR1 reads SEHNR; CDR2 reads FQNEAQ (reference sequence). V was pared by 1 base and J by 3 bases, with 4 bases between. This chain's CDR3 is CASSLVSYEQYF. The CDR3 DNA is TGTGCCAGCAGCTTAGTGAGCTACGAGCAGTACTTC.

The gene calls are TRBV6-6 and TRBJ1-1; 9 bases are a match to TRBD1. This CDR3 region has 14 residues. The ends lost 4 bases at V and 2 bases at J; junction bases unmatched: 2. Germline CDR1 is MNHNY and CDR2 is SVGAGI (reference sequence). CDR3 in amino acids: CASSWGQGNTEAFF. The CDR3 DNA sequence: TGTGCCAGCAGTTGGGGACAGGGAAACACTGAAGCTTTCTTT.